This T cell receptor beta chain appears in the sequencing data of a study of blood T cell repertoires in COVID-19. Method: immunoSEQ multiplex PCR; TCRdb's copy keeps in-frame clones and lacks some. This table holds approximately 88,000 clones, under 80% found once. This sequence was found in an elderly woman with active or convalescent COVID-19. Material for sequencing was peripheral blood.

The CDR3 nucleotides are TGTGCCAGCAGCCGACAGGGGCTGGATACGCAGTATTTT. Protein sequence: CASSRQGLDTQYF. The chain joins TRBV7-8 to TRBJ2-3; 8 bases are a match to TRBD1. Germline lookup yields CDR1 SGHVS and CDR2 FQNEAQ. V was clipped by 5 bases and J by 6 bases; unmatched bases: 4. The CDR3 length is 13 residues.